The present TCR beta chain was sequenced within a study of T cell responses to AZD1222 COVID-19 vaccine. With regard to this clone: Antigen specificity is unknown.

Study results and caveats: Variant regions that are unmutated are reportedly the target of nearly half of spike-specific TCRs. Without day 14 samples, only post-peak T cell repertoires were studied. Only six people who got AZD1222 tested seropositive at baseline. Clonal diversity was possibly underestimated, and white British individuals and females predominated among donors.

The table came from immunoSEQ multiplex PCR; TCRdb's copy has only in-frame clones and leaves some out. The repertoire includes more than 60,000 clones, around 86% of them detected once, and 15% to 20% sits in the top ten. The CDR3 has 15 residues. Trimming left V 0 bases short and J 4 bases short, with 11 bases between. Germline V gene sequence: CDR1 SGHNT, CDR2 YYREEE (reference sequence). Sequenced material: peripheral blood, taken 28 days after the second AZD1222 dose. The clonotype originates from an adult who received the AZD1222 COVID-19 vaccine. This chain connects TRBV5-4 to TRBJ1-3; D remains unclear. The CDR3 loop reads CASSLDLGVGNTIYF. Here the CDR3 DNA reads TGTGCCAGCAGCTTGGATCTGGGAGTAGGAAACACCATATATTTT.